These T cell receptor beta chains were read from a single sample in a study of shared clonotypes between healthy human individuals. Sequenced by immunoSEQ multiplex PCR; TCRdb stores in-frame clones only, minus some. Here the sample spans about 460,000 clones, over 60% being singletons. The sequencing input was PBMCs. All receptors come from a middle-aged woman in good health. Some clones in this sample may be carry-over from other donors' samples. Both conserved end residues are part of each CDR3. A D gene is named only where the DNA matches it firmly. Rows give clone size only sometimes, using once, few, many, or a class for an expanded clone.

D gene: .; V gene: TRBV5-4; J gene: TRBJ2-3; clone size: few; CDR3 DNA: TGTGCCAGCAGCTTGGGGGGCCTCACAGATACGCAGTATTTT; CDR3 protein: CASSLGGLTDTQYF
D gene: .; V gene: TRBV5-1; J gene: TRBJ2-2; clone size: .; CDR3 DNA: TGCGCCAGCAGCTTGGATTCAAACACCGGGGAGCTGTTTTTT; CDR3 protein: CASSLDSNTGELFF
D gene: TRBD2; V gene: TRBV28; J gene: TRBJ2-4; clone size: once; CDR3 DNA: TGTGCCAGCAGTGGGGGACTAGGGGACATTCAGTACTTC; CDR3 protein: CASSGGLGDIQYF
D gene: .; V gene: TRBV15; J gene: TRBJ2-3; clone size: .; CDR3 DNA: TGTGCCACCAGCAGAGATCAACTAGATGTCACAGATACGCAGTATTTT; CDR3 protein: CATSRDQLDVTDTQYF
D gene: TRBD1; V gene: TRBV7-9; J gene: TRBJ1-4; clone size: .; CDR3 DNA: TGTGCCAGCAGCTTAGGACAGGGGGATGAAAAACTGTTTTTT; CDR3 protein: CASSLGQGDEKLFF
D gene: .; V gene: TRBV15; J gene: TRBJ2-2; clone size: once; CDR3 DNA: TGTGCCACCAGCAGAGCTGGGACGATCACCGGGGAGCTGTTTTTT; CDR3 protein: CATSRAGTITGELFF
D gene: .; V gene: TRBV27; J gene: TRBJ1-1; clone size: .; CDR3 DNA: TGTGCCAGCAGACCCCAAGGGAGAATGAACACTGAAGCTTTCTTT; CDR3 protein: CASRPQGRMNTEAFF
D gene: TRBD1; V gene: TRBV11-1; J gene: TRBJ1-1; clone size: .; CDR3 DNA: TGTGCCAGCAGCTCACCCGGCAGGACAGGGAACACTGAAGCTTTCTTT; CDR3 protein: CASSSPGRTGNTEAFF
D gene: TRBD2; V gene: TRBV4-1; J gene: TRBJ2-7; clone size: .; CDR3 DNA: TGCGCCAGCAGCCAAGAACGGGCCAAGCTAGCGGGGTTCTACGAGCAGTACTTC; CDR3 protein: CASSQERAKLAGFYEQYF
D gene: TRBD2; V gene: TRBV2; J gene: TRBJ2-1; clone size: .; CDR3 DNA: TGTGCCAGCGCCGAGACTAGCCGAAAATCCTACAATGAGCAGTTCTTC; CDR3 protein: CASAETSRKSYNEQFF
D gene: .; V gene: TRBV29-1; J gene: TRBJ2-1; clone size: few; CDR3 DNA: TGCAGCGTCGAGGTGGCGCCAGACAATGAGCAGTTCTTC; CDR3 protein: CSVEVAPDNEQFF
D gene: .; V gene: TRBV7-9; J gene: TRBJ2-2; clone size: .; CDR3 DNA: TGTGCCAGCAGCTCAACTCTAGATGAAGGGGAGCTGTTTTTT; CDR3 protein: CASSSTLDEGELFF
D gene: TRBD2; V gene: TRBV5-1; J gene: TRBJ2-1; clone size: .; CDR3 DNA: TGCGCCAGCAGCTGGACTAGCGGGAGCTTTAATGAGCAGTTCTTC; CDR3 protein: CASSWTSGSFNEQFF
D gene: .; V gene: TRBV15; J gene: TRBJ2-2; clone size: many; CDR3 DNA: TGTGCCACCAGCAGAGTATCGGAAAACGGGGAGCTGTTTTTT; CDR3 protein: CATSRVSENGELFF
D gene: .; V gene: TRBV30; J gene: TRBJ2-7; clone size: .; CDR3 DNA: TGTGCCTGGAGTGTAGGTGGGGGTTCCTACGAGCAGTACTTC; CDR3 protein: CAWSVGGGSYEQYF
D gene: TRBD2; V gene: TRBV4-2; J gene: TRBJ2-7; clone size: .; CDR3 DNA: TGTGCCAGCAGCTGGCGGGGGCGGGAGGGCGACGAGCAGTACTTC; CDR3 protein: CASSWRGREGDEQYF
D gene: .; V gene: TRBV28; J gene: TRBJ1-3; clone size: .; CDR3 DNA: TGTGCCAGCAGCGGGGGCGGGAATCTATTCTCTGGAAACACCATATATTTT; CDR3 protein: CASSGGGNLFSGNTIYF
D gene: TRBD2; V gene: TRBV7-2; J gene: TRBJ2-1; clone size: .; CDR3 DNA: TGTGCCAGCAGCCTCTCGACTAGCGGGAGCTACAATGAGCAGTTCTTC; CDR3 protein: CASSLSTSGSYNEQFF
D gene: .; V gene: TRBV7-9; J gene: TRBJ2-3; clone size: once; CDR3 DNA: TGTGCCAGCAGCTTAGAAGATACGCAGTATTTT; CDR3 protein: CASSLEDTQYF
D gene: .; V gene: TRBV5-1; J gene: TRBJ1-2; clone size: .; CDR3 DNA: TGCGCCAGCAGCTTAGACACCTCTAACTATGGCTACACCTTC; CDR3 protein: CASSLDTSNYGYTF
D gene: .; V gene: TRBV14; J gene: TRBJ1-1; clone size: .; CDR3 DNA: TGTGCCAGCAGCCCCCAGGTGAACACTGAAGCTTTCTTT; CDR3 protein: CASSPQVNTEAFF
D gene: .; V gene: TRBV2; J gene: TRBJ2-7; clone size: many; CDR3 DNA: TGTGCCAGCAGTTTCCTCCGCTACTCACCCTACGAGCAGTACTTC; CDR3 protein: CASSFLRYSPYEQYF
D gene: TRBD2; V gene: TRBV4-1; J gene: TRBJ2-1; clone size: .; CDR3 DNA: TGCGCCAGCAGCCAAAGTCAAGCACTAGCGGGGAACAATGAGCAGTTCTTC; CDR3 protein: CASSQSQALAGNNEQFF
D gene: .; V gene: TRBV10-2; J gene: TRBJ2-1; clone size: .; CDR3 DNA: TGCGCCAGCAGCTTTTTGACGTCCAGTGAGCAGTTCTTC; CDR3 protein: CASSFLTSSEQFF
D gene: .; V gene: TRBV15; J gene: TRBJ2-5; clone size: .; CDR3 DNA: TGTGCCACCAGCAGAGGGGACGGGAAAGAGACCCAGTACTTC; CDR3 protein: CATSRGDGKETQYF
D gene: TRBD1; V gene: TRBV19; J gene: TRBJ1-3; clone size: once; CDR3 DNA: TGTGCCAGTCGTAGAGAGCGACAGGGGGCCGCTGGAAACACCATATATTTT; CDR3 protein: CASRRERQGAAGNTIYF
D gene: .; V gene: TRBV11-2; J gene: TRBJ2-2; clone size: .; CDR3 DNA: TGTGCCAGCAGCTTTGCTACCGGGGAGCTGTTTTTT; CDR3 protein: CASSFATGELFF
D gene: .; V gene: TRBV6-5; J gene: TRBJ1-5; clone size: .; CDR3 DNA: TGTGCCAGCAGTTATTCGCGATATAATCAGCCCCAGCATTTT; CDR3 protein: CASSYSRYNQPQHF
D gene: .; V gene: TRBV7-9; J gene: TRBJ2-1; clone size: .; CDR3 DNA: TGTGCCAGCAGCTTAGCGCGGAGCTCCTACAATGAGCAGTTCTTC; CDR3 protein: CASSLARSSYNEQFF
D gene: .; V gene: TRBV30; J gene: TRBJ1-1; clone size: once; CDR3 DNA: TGTGCCTGGGGATTGGGTCTGAACACTGAAGCTTTCTTT; CDR3 protein: CAWGLGLNTEAFF
D gene: TRBD2; V gene: TRBV29-1; J gene: TRBJ2-3; clone size: .; CDR3 DNA: TGCAGCCTAGTAGCGGGAAGCACAGATGCGCAGTATTTT; CDR3 protein: CSLVAGSTDAQYF
D gene: TRBD1; V gene: TRBV5-1; J gene: TRBJ2-3; clone size: .; CDR3 DNA: TGCGCCAGCAGCTTGGGGACAGGCGTGGCCACAGATACGCAGTATTTT; CDR3 protein: CASSLGTGVATDTQYF
D gene: TRBD2; V gene: TRBV15; J gene: TRBJ2-7; clone size: .; CDR3 DNA: TGTGCCACCAGCTTCCGTCGGGGGGACGAGCAGTACTTC; CDR3 protein: CATSFRRGDEQYF
D gene: .; V gene: TRBV9; J gene: TRBJ1-5; clone size: .; CDR3 DNA: TGTGCCAGCAGCGTTTCGGGAGATGGCAATCAGCCCCAGCATTTT; CDR3 protein: CASSVSGDGNQPQHF
D gene: .; V gene: TRBV30; J gene: TRBJ2-7; clone size: .; CDR3 DNA: TGTGCCTGGAGTGCCCCCCGGGCTAGAGGGGCCTACGAGCAGTACTTC; CDR3 protein: CAWSAPRARGAYEQYF
D gene: .; V gene: TRBV25-1; J gene: TRBJ1-2; clone size: .; CDR3 DNA: TGTGCCAGCAGTGAAGGTGGGCACGGCTATGGCTACACCTTC; CDR3 protein: CASSEGGHGYGYTF
D gene: .; V gene: TRBV4-3; J gene: TRBJ1-4; clone size: .; CDR3 DNA: TGCGCCAGCAGCCAAGACGGGCGACCGGAACAACTGTTTTTT; CDR3 protein: CASSQDGRPEQLFF
D gene: TRBD1; V gene: TRBV7-8; J gene: TRBJ1-1; clone size: .; CDR3 DNA: TGTGCCAGCAGCTTCCACAGGGGACCCACTGAAGCTTTCTTT; CDR3 protein: CASSFHRGPTEAFF
D gene: .; V gene: TRBV4-3; J gene: TRBJ2-1; clone size: .; CDR3 DNA: TGCGCCAGCAGCCAAGAGTGGATTAATGAGCAGTTCTTC; CDR3 protein: CASSQEWINEQFF
D gene: .; V gene: TRBV29-1; J gene: TRBJ2-1; clone size: .; CDR3 DNA: TGCAGCGTTGACCGTGGCGGTGAGCAGTTCTTC; CDR3 protein: CSVDRGGEQFF
D gene: .; V gene: TRBV6-1; J gene: TRBJ2-7; clone size: .; CDR3 DNA: TGTGCCAGCAGTGAAGTGTCTAGCGACAACTACGAGCAGTACTTC; CDR3 protein: CASSEVSSDNYEQYF
D gene: .; V gene: TRBV5-4; J gene: TRBJ2-7; clone size: .; CDR3 DNA: TGTGCCAGCAGCTTGGGGACTGGAACCTACGAGCAGTACTTC; CDR3 protein: CASSLGTGTYEQYF
D gene: TRBD2; V gene: TRBV27; J gene: TRBJ2-1; clone size: .; CDR3 DNA: TGTGCCAGCAGCTCTATAAGCGGGAGGGCCTACAATGAGCAGTTCTTC; CDR3 protein: CASSSISGRAYNEQFF
D gene: TRBD1; V gene: TRBV2; J gene: TRBJ1-3; clone size: .; CDR3 DNA: TGTGCCAGCAGTGAATTGGGACAGGGAAGCTCTGGAAACACCATATATTTT; CDR3 protein: CASSELGQGSSGNTIYF
D gene: .; V gene: TRBV9; J gene: TRBJ2-5; clone size: .; CDR3 DNA: TGTGCCAGCAGCGTAGGATTGTCCAGGGTGCTGTCGGAGACCCAGTACTTC; CDR3 protein: CASSVGLSRVLSETQYF
D gene: .; V gene: TRBV18; J gene: TRBJ1-1; clone size: .; CDR3 DNA: TGTGCCAGCTCACCGGGCAGGGACACTGAAGCTTTCTTT; CDR3 protein: CASSPGRDTEAFF
D gene: .; V gene: TRBV7-8; J gene: TRBJ1-1; clone size: .; CDR3 DNA: TGTGCCAGCAGCTTAGGTCTAGGAGCTTTCTTT; CDR3 protein: CASSLGLGAFF
D gene: TRBD1; V gene: TRBV28; J gene: TRBJ1-1; clone size: .; CDR3 DNA: TGTGCCAGCAGAATCGACAGGGGGCTATTGAACACTGAAGCTTTCTTT; CDR3 protein: CASRIDRGLLNTEAFF
D gene: .; V gene: TRBV6-4; J gene: TRBJ1-6; clone size: .; CDR3 DNA: TGTGCCAGCAGTGACAGGGATAATTCACCCCTCCACTTT; CDR3 protein: CASSDRDNSPLHF
D gene: .; V gene: TRBV28; J gene: TRBJ2-7; clone size: many; CDR3 DNA: TGTGCCAGCGCCCCCCAGTCGGCGGGACAACAATTTTACTTC; CDR3 protein: CASAPQSAGQQFYF
D gene: .; V gene: TRBV7-2; J gene: TRBJ2-2; clone size: .; CDR3 DNA: TGTGCCAGCAGCTTTACAGGGTTGACCGGGGAGCTGTTTTTT; CDR3 protein: CASSFTGLTGELFF
D gene: .; V gene: TRBV27; J gene: TRBJ2-6; clone size: .; CDR3 DNA: TGTGCCAGCAGCCCCAGTGTGAGGGCTGGGGCCAACGTCCTGACTTTC; CDR3 protein: CASSPSVRAGANVLTF